This T cell receptor beta chain was identified during a study of blood T cells in healthy people across ages (dated by TCRdb to between 2014 and 2016). The study in broad terms: In model experiments, roughly one uniquely barcoded TCR beta cDNA molecule per two T cells was captured by template switching. For two donors (one aged 18 to 29 and one aged 80 or older), the study analyzed two additional independent replicas of 1 million unique cDNA reads from the same blood draw. To track age-related changes in TCR beta repertoire diversity, the study relied on deep sequencing normalized with unique cDNA molecular identifiers. The donors were split into four age groups: young (average about 16 years), middle-aged (roughly 40), aged (roughly 65) and long-lived (about 82). To avoid experimental bias, donors of different ages were distributed randomly across sequencing lanes.

The CDR3 covers 14 residues, taking in both the cysteine and the phenylalanine. Solely the CDR3 DNA is kept, with 42 bases framed from the first base. V is shortened by 3 bases, J by 2 bases, and the region joining them spans 14 bases. The germline V gene (reference sequence) provides CDR1 DFQATT and CDR2 SNEGSKA. The protocol used for the library was 5' RACE. The listed sequencing device is Illumina HiSeq 2500. A second roughly 6 to 11 cycle PCR used a sample-barcoded 5' primer and a J-beta primer mix. A unique molecular identifier was introduced onto each TCR beta cDNA molecule by a template-switch 5' adaptor carrying 12 random nucleotides. At least 2.5 million CDR3-containing paired-end reads were obtained from each sample. First-strand cDNA synthesis was performed from all RNA using the Mint cDNA synthesis kit, with priming by a TRBC-specific oligonucleotide. Following uracil-DNA glycosylase treatment, all cDNA underwent a first 18-cycle PCR with the universal primers M1SS and BC2_uni_R. In the source study's methods: Normalization of each sample was performed by random selection of 1 million high-quality reads, each carrying a distinct molecular identifier. Reads sharing molecular identifiers were discarded rather than binned into consensus sequences. MiTCR, with a Q25 quality threshold and the strictest error-elimination algorithm, was used for CDR3 identification, clonotype clustering and error correction. A nonparametric unseen species model using Euler transformation provided a lower-bound estimate of total TCR beta diversity. TCRdb passed the public sequencing reads through fastp at Q25 and MiXCR, retaining productive beta sequences. Rows merge per CDR3 protein into single entries with the most common DNA and genes. It is TCRdb's table, rather than the study itself, that gives the V and J calls and clone size. Across this sample there are about 670,000 distinct CDR3 sequences, with approximately 40% seen only once. Roughly 30% of the sample goes to the ten largest clones.

Systemically healthy Caucasian individuals from Russia, some 38 in total and aged roughly 6 to 100 years, were included as donors. Ten milliliters of peripheral blood were drawn from each donor into EDTA-treated Vacutainer tubes. Ficoll-Paque density-gradient centrifugation was used to isolate PBMCs, with at least 7 million per sample. Trizol reagent was used to extract total RNA from the PBMCs, yielding at least 5.5 micrograms per sample. The percentages of naive CD45RAhigh/CD27high T cells were determined by flow cytometry on a PBMC aliquot from every donor. This clonotype showed up just a few times. Which antigen it targets is not known. Base qualities are not at hand, and no much larger clone is one base apart. The paper's findings and limits, for the study overall: Compared with the aged group, more naive CD4+ T cells, fewer expanded clones and increased TCR diversity were shown by the long-lived group, suggesting age selection. Donor CMV infection status was unknown, potentially confounding age-related changes in expanded clonotypes. Total diversity estimates from one million sequenced T cells were considered lower bounds and underestimates. Conclusive comparison of naive and antigen-experienced compartments was prevented by the profiling of bulk unsorted PBMCs. Observed TCR beta diversity correlated strongly with the percentage of naive T cells measured by flow cytometry. Observed TCR beta diversity per million T cells fell roughly linearly with age, and a significant reduction was already apparent by age around 40.

The receptor was isolated from a man older than 75 in good health. In this chain, TRBV20-1 is recombined with TRBJ2-7; no confident D gene assignment can be made. The sequenced material came from blood. The CDR3: CSASRARPAYEQYF. The DNA is as follows: TGCAGTGCTAGCCGCGCCAGGCCAGCCTACGAGCAGTACTTC.